What follows is one T cell receptor beta chain and its context. Its cognate antigen is unknown. Compared with germline, one end of the junction differs, possibly owing to a read error. The sample belongs to a study of blood T cells in healthy people across ages. Whole-study results and caveats: In the absence of known donor CMV status, changes in expanded clonotypes were possibly confounded.

CDR1 and CDR2 from the germline V gene are MNHEY and SVGEGT. The CDR3 runs 17 residues. It was with a sample-barcoded 5' primer and a J-beta primer mix that a second PCR of roughly 6 to 11 cycles was run. TCRdb analysed the 5' RACE reads with MiXCR anew, one entry per CDR3 protein. Of hundreds of thousands of distinct CDR3 sequences detected, about 30% appear once; the ten largest clones hold around 16%. The sequencing input was blood. The TCR comes from a woman over 75 in good health. The rearrangement uses TRBV6-2 or TRBV6-3 and TRBJ1-5; D uncertain. The CDR3 loop is CVSSSFPEGGSNQPQHF. The CDR3, as DNA: TGTGTCAGCAGTTCGTTCCCGGAGGGAGGGAGCAATCAGCCCCAGCATTTT.